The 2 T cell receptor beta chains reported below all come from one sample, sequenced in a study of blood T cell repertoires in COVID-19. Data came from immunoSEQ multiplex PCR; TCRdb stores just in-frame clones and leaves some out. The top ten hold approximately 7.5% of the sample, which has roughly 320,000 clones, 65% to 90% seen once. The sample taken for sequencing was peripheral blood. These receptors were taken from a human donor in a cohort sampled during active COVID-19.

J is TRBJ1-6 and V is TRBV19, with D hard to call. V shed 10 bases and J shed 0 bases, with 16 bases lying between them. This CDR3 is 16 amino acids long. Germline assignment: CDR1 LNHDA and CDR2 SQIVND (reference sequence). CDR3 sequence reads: CATRREGSSYNSPLHF. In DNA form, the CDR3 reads TGTGCCACCCGGAGGGAGGGAAGCTCCTATAATTCACCCCTCCACTTT.

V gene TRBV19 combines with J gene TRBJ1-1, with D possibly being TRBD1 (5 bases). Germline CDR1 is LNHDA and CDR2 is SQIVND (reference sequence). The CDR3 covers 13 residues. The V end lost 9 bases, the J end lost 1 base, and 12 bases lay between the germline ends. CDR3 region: CASWGRKNTEAFF. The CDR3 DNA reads TGTGCCAGCTGGGGCAGAAAGAACACTGAAGCTTTCTTT. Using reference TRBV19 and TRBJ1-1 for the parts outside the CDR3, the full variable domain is DGGITQSPKYLFRKEGQNVTLSCEQNLNHDAMYWYRQDPGQGLRLIYYSQIVNDFQKGDIAEGYSVSREKKESFPLTVTSAQKNPTAFYLCASWGRKNTEAFFGQGTRLTVV.